Shown below are 30 T cell receptor beta chains from a single sample sequenced in a study of identical twins. TCRdb fed the 5' RACE reads into MiXCR, producing one record per CDR3 protein. The top ten clones hold more than 3.5% of a sample with under 300,000 distinct CDR3 sequences, about 12% of them seen once. A further study also used this sample, focusing on yellow fever vaccine responses in identical twins.

Specimen: memory (CD45RO+) T cells sorted from blood. The receptor source for this set is a young woman in good health.

This clonotype was detected a few times. The gene calls are TRBV7-9 and TRBJ1-1; D is uncertain. Germline V gives CDR1 SEHNR, CDR2 FQNEAQ (reference sequence). This CDR3 has 15 amino acids. V was trimmed by 3 bases and J by 1 base, leaving 12 bases between them. In DNA form, the CDR3 reads TGTGCCAGCAGCTTTAACGGAAAAGGGAACACTGAAGCTTTCTTT. It is translated as CASSFNGKGNTEAFF.

The chain recombines TRBV29-1 with TRBJ2-1; 9 bases agree with TRBD2. J was trimmed by 6 bases and V by 3 bases; bases with no gene match: 6. CDR3 length: 14 amino acids. Germline lookup yields CDR1 SQVTM and CDR2 ANQGSEA. CDR3 nucleotides: TGCAGCGTTGACGTAGCGGGAGTTCGCAATGAGCAGTTCTTC. Translation: CSVDVAGVRNEQFF.

This clonotype was recorded many times. J is TRBJ2-3 and V is TRBV18, with D perhaps matching TRBD2 (6 bases). V was cut by 3 bases and J by 4 bases, with 8 bases left in between. The CDR3 has 13 amino acids. Per the germline V gene, CDR1 is KGHSH and CDR2 is LQKENI. CDR3 amino acids: CASSPPGADTQYF. The CDR3 DNA reads TGTGCCAGCTCACCTCCGGGGGCAGATACGCAGTATTTT. Together with reference TRBV18 and TRBJ2-3, the CDR3 gives the full variable domain: NAGVMQNPRHLVRRRGQEARLRCSPMKGHSHVYWYRQLPEEGLKFMVYLQKENIIDESGMPKERFSAEFPKEGPSILRIQQVVRGDSAAYFCASSPPGADTQYFGPGTRLTVL.

The V and J genes are TRBV18 and TRBJ2-3; D ambiguous. Deletions cut 4 bases from V and 4 bases from J, with 9 bases between. Germline CDR1 reads KGHSH; CDR2 reads LQKENI. This CDR3 spans 13 amino acids. CDR3 sequence: CASSRQQADTQYF. CDR3 nucleotide sequence: TGTGCCAGCTCACGCCAACAAGCAGATACGCAGTATTTT.

The sample holds a few counts of this clonotype. This chain's CDR3 is CASSPRPITTTNLPLAKNIQYF. The DNA of the CDR3 is TGTGCCAGCAGCCCGAGGCCAATTACTACCACCAACCTTCCCCTAGCCAAAAACATTCAGTACTTC. The chain is built from TRBV3-1 and TRBJ2-4, with D unclear. Trimming removed 4 bases from V and 0 bases from J, with 31 bases in between. CDR1 and CDR2 (germline): LGHDT, YNNKEL (reference sequence). The CDR3 is 22 residues long.

This clonotype was counted only a few times. This chain connects TRBV12-3 or TRBV12-4 to TRBJ2-3; 9 bases are shared with TRBD2. J gave up 1 base and V 5 bases, and 10 bases lay outside the gene matches. CDR3 size: 17 residues. CDR3 nucleotide sequence: TGTGCCAGCAGTGCCAACCTAGCGGGGATTGGCACAGATACGCAGTATTTT. This gives the protein CASSANLAGIGTDTQYF.

This clonotype was seen a few times. The rearrangement uses TRBV4-1 and TRBJ2-7, with TRBD2 matching 8 bases. This CDR3 comprises 14 residues. V shed 6 bases, J shed 0 bases, and the junction held 4 bases outside the gene matches. From germline, CDR1 is MGHRA and CDR2 YSYEKL. The CDR3 protein is CASRPGTSSYEQYF. Written as DNA, the CDR3 is TGCGCCAGCAGACCCGGGACTAGCTCCTACGAGCAGTACTTC.

In its sample, this clonotype was seen a few times. The genes are TRBV29-1 and TRBJ1-1; no clear D gene. Germline values: CDR1 SQVTM, CDR2 ANQGSEA. Trimming stripped 3 bases from V and 1 base from J, with 6 bases between. CDR3 size: 12 residues. The CDR3 loop is CSVESQNTEAFF. The CDR3 DNA is TGCAGCGTTGAGTCCCAGAACACTGAAGCTTTCTTT.

This clonotype showed up many times. The chain links TRBV7-8 to TRBJ2-7; possible D gene TRBD1, 5 bases. The CDR3 runs to 13 residues. Trimming removed 7 bases at V and 2 bases at J, with 12 bases between. Germline V gives CDR1 SGHVS, CDR2 FQNEAQ. The CDR3 DNA reads TGTGCCAGCAACCCCGACAGAGCCTACGAGCAGTACTTC. As protein: CASNPDRAYEQYF.

This clonotype came up many times. The chain links TRBV6-2 or TRBV6-3 to TRBJ2-5, with TRBD2 identical over 7 bases. With V trimmed by 3 bases and J by 1 base, 5 bases remained unmatched. The CDR3 spans 15 residues. The V gene's germline CDR1 is MNHEY and CDR2 SVGEGT. The CDR3 loop reads CASSYLAEPQETQYF. The DNA for the CDR3 is TGTGCCAGCAGTTATCTAGCGGAGCCCCAAGAGACCCAGTACTTC.

V gene TRBV12-3 or TRBV12-4 combines with J gene TRBJ2-7; D possibly corresponds to TRBD1 (6 bases). Trimming shortened V by 2 bases and J by 3 bases, and 11 bases separated the two germline ends. CDR3 size: 14 residues. The CDR3 sequence: CASSLSEGGYEQYF. CDR3 coding DNA: TGTGCCAGCAGTTTAAGTGAAGGGGGCTACGAGCAGTACTTC.

This chain connects TRBV9 to TRBJ2-7, with 11 bases identical to TRBD2. The V segment lost 3 bases and the J segment 3 bases; nucleotides outside the gene matches: 5. The CDR3 is made up of 15 amino acids. From germline, CDR1 is SGDLS and CDR2 YYNGEE. As DNA, the CDR3 is TGTGCCAGCAGCGGTGGACTAGCGGGCAACTACGAGCAGTACTTC. It yields the protein CASSGGLAGNYEQYF.

The chain combines TRBV10-3 with TRBJ1-5; D is unresolved. Trimming shortened V by 4 bases and J by 4 bases, and 5 bases separated the two germline ends. CDR3 length equals 12 residues. The germline CDR1 and CDR2 sequences are ENHRY and SYGVKD. CDR3 in amino acids: CAISAGNQPQHF. The CDR3, as DNA: TGTGCCATCAGTGCCGGGAATCAGCCCCAGCATTTT.

This clonotype appeared a few times. The genes are TRBV20-1 and TRBJ2-3; 7 nucleotides line up with TRBD2. This CDR3 region has 15 residues. From germline, CDR1 is DFQATT and CDR2 SNEGSKA (reference sequence). Unmatched junction bases numbered 9, after V lost 0 bases and J lost 6 bases. The CDR3 sequence is CSARDSSGAGDTQYF. The CDR3 nucleotides read TGCAGTGCTAGAGATTCCAGCGGGGCAGGGGATACGCAGTATTTT.

The table lists this clonotype with many counts. This chain connects TRBV5-1 to TRBJ2-1; D remains ambiguous. Germline V CDR1 and CDR2: SGHRS, YFSETQ. Between the trimmed V and J ends, which lost 3 bases and 4 bases, there was a span of 11 bases. There are 14 residues in the CDR3. The CDR3 DNA sequence: TGCGCCAGCAGCTCCGGACCAGCATACAATGAGCAGTTCTTC. It is translated as CASSSGPAYNEQFF. Full variable domain (outside the CDR3, taken from reference TRBV5-1 and TRBJ2-1): KAGVTQTPRYLIKTRGQQVTLSCSPISGHRSVSWYQQTPGQGLQFLFEYFSETQRNKGNFPGRFSGRQFSNSRSEMNVSTLELGDSALYLCASSSGPAYNEQFFGPGTRLTVL.

This clonotype was observed a handful of times. The chain couples TRBV6-2 or TRBV6-3 to TRBJ2-7; D gene unclear. This CDR3 comprises 11 residues. V lost 6 bases and J lost 7, with 10 bases in between. Germline V lookup: CDR1 MNHEY, CDR2 SVGEGT. In DNA form, the CDR3 reads TGTGCCAGCAGGGCTTTCGGGGAGCAGTACTTC. Encoded protein: CASRAFGEQYF.

CDR3 DNA: TGTGCCACCAGCAGGGCGGACAGGGGGCTGGAGACCCAGTACTTC. Encoded protein: CATSRADRGLETQYF. J is TRBJ2-5 and V is TRBV15; 11 nucleotides align to TRBD1. The ends lost 3 bases at V and 5 bases at J; junction bases unmatched: 5. In germline, CDR1 is LNHNV, CDR2 YYDKDF (reference sequence). This CDR3 is built from 15 residues.

This clonotype was observed many times. This sequence joins TRBV24-1 and TRBJ2-3; D call uncertain. V lost 3 bases and J 1 base, leaving 7 bases between the germline ends. The CDR3 extends over 14 amino acids. Germline lookup yields CDR1 KGHDR and CDR2 SFDVKD. The CDR3 coding sequence is TGTGCCACCAGTGATCCCCCCGGCACAGATACGCAGTATTTT. Protein product: CATSDPPGTDTQYF.

This clonotype has a handful of counts. The V and J genes are TRBV3-1 and TRBJ1-6, with TRBD1 as a possible D gene (6 bases). The CDR3 has 17 amino acids. Germline values: CDR1 LGHDT, CDR2 YNNKEL (reference sequence). V lost 0 bases, J lost 7 bases, and 16 bases lay in between. CDR3 in amino acids: CASSQEIRRQVNSPLHF. The CDR3 nucleotides are TGTGCCAGCAGCCAAGAAATAAGGAGACAGGTGAATTCACCCCTCCACTTT.

Comment on this clonotype: A much larger clone sits a single nucleotide away, making a read error possible. The chain employs TRBV5-1 and TRBJ2-7, with 12 positions matching TRBD1. This CDR3 contains 15 residues. CDR1 is SGHRS and CDR2 is YFSETQ in the germline V gene. V lost 0 bases and J lost 7; bases outside the gene matches: 5. CDR3 loop: CASSLGGQGAREQYF. The CDR3 region has the DNA TGCGCCAGCAGCTTGGGGGGACAGGGGGCGCGGGAGCAGTACTTC.

This clonotype was recorded many times. The J gene is TRBJ2-5, the V gene TRBV4-1, with TRBD1 matching 7 bases. CDR1 and CDR2 from the germline V gene are MGHRA and YSYEKL. J gave up 3 bases and V 0 bases, and 4 bases lay outside the gene matches. The CDR3 consists of 15 residues. The CDR3 DNA follows: TGCGCCAGCAGCCAAGATTCGACAGGGAAAGAGACCCAGTACTTC. This codes for CASSQDSTGKETQYF.

The chain uses TRBV24-1 and TRBJ1-2, with D perhaps TRBD1 (6 bases). The V end was cut by 6 bases, the J end by 4 bases, with 8 bases between. This CDR3 spans 12 amino acids. Germline V lookup: CDR1 KGHDR, CDR2 SFDVKD. DNA of the CDR3: TGTGCCACCAGTAAGGACAGCTATGGCTACACCTTC. It specifies CATSKDSYGYTF.

DNA for the CDR3: TGTGCCAGCAGTGAACATTACACAGATACGCAGTATTTT. Protein sequence: CASSEHYTDTQYF. The chain is built from TRBV6-1 and TRBJ2-3, with D unresolved. V shed 2 bases and J shed 2 bases, with 5 bases lying between them. This CDR3 has 13 residues. The germline V gene has CDR1 MNHNS and CDR2 SASEGT.

This clonotype was seen ten or more times. The chain joins TRBV12-3 or TRBV12-4 to TRBJ1-6, with 9 bases matching TRBD1. The CDR3 runs 17 residues. V lost 5 bases and J lost 2; bases outside the gene matches: 7. The CDR3 DNA reads as TGTGCCAGCAGTCCCGGACAGGGGATAGCCTATAATTCACCCCTCCACTTT. This translates into CASSPGQGIAYNSPLHF.

The rearrangement links TRBV6-2 or TRBV6-3 to TRBJ1-5; 9 bases fit TRBD1. V was clipped by 6 bases and J by 0 bases; unmatched bases: 3. This CDR3 spans 15 amino acids. Per the germline V gene, CDR1 is MNHEY and CDR2 is SVGEGT. The CDR3 sequence is CASRDRGYSNQPQHF. The CDR3 DNA follows: TGTGCCAGCAGGGACAGGGGATATAGCAATCAGCCCCAGCATTTT.

This clonotype occurred many times. V and J are TRBV9 and TRBJ2-3; 7 nucleotides match TRBD1. Germline CDR1 reads SGDLS; CDR2 reads YYNGEE. The CDR3 is 15 residues long. After removal of 2 bases from V and 0 bases from J, the junction contained 3 bases not matched to a gene. The CDR3 coding sequence is TGTGCCAGCAGCGTGGGACAGCCCAGCACAGATACGCAGTATTTT. Protein product: CASSVGQPSTDTQYF.

This chain links TRBV14 with TRBJ2-1; 12 bases agree with TRBD1. Germline CDR1 reads SGHDN; CDR2 reads FVKESK. V shed 5 bases and J 4 bases; nucleotides not matched to a gene: 9. This CDR3 has 17 residues. DNA of the CDR3: TGTGCCAGCAGCTCCCAACCGGGACAGGGGGCTTACAATGAGCAGTTCTTC. It is translated as CASSSQPGQGAYNEQFF.

The sample holds many counts of this clonotype. This sequence joins TRBV29-1 and TRBJ1-1; TRBD1 might be the D (6 bases). The ends were cut back, 5 bases at V and 3 bases at J, with 10 bases in the middle. The CDR3 extends over 12 amino acids. Germline V gene data show CDR1 as SQVTM and CDR2 as ANQGSEA. CDR3 loop: CSVSRGDTEAFF. In DNA form, the CDR3 reads TGCAGCGTTTCGAGGGGGGACACTGAAGCTTTCTTT. The full variable domain, rest sourced from reference TRBV29-1 and TRBJ1-1, is SAVISQKPSRDICQRGTSLTIQCQVDSQVTMMFWYRQQPGQSLTLIATANQGSEATYESGFVIDKFPISRPNLTFSTLTVSNMSPEDSSIYLCSVSRGDTEAFFGQGTRLTVV.

The chain combines TRBV6-6 with TRBJ2-7, with D hard to call. CDR1 and CDR2 from the germline V gene are MNHNY and SVGAGI (reference sequence). This CDR3 is built from 11 residues. V was pared by 6 bases and J by 6 bases, with 9 bases between. The CDR3 spells CASSPNIEQYF. The CDR3 DNA reads TGTGCCAGCAGCCCGAACATCGAGCAGTACTTC.

Only a few counts were recorded for this clonotype. The gene calls are TRBV5-1 and TRBJ2-5, with a weak D call TRBD2 (5 bases). Germline V CDR1 and CDR2: SGHRS, YFSETQ. The ends were cut back, 2 bases at V and 3 bases at J, with 11 bases in the middle. There are 14 residues in the CDR3. CDR3 protein: CASSFTGMEETQYF. The CDR3 bases are TGCGCCAGCAGCTTCACCGGGATGGAAGAGACCCAGTACTTC.